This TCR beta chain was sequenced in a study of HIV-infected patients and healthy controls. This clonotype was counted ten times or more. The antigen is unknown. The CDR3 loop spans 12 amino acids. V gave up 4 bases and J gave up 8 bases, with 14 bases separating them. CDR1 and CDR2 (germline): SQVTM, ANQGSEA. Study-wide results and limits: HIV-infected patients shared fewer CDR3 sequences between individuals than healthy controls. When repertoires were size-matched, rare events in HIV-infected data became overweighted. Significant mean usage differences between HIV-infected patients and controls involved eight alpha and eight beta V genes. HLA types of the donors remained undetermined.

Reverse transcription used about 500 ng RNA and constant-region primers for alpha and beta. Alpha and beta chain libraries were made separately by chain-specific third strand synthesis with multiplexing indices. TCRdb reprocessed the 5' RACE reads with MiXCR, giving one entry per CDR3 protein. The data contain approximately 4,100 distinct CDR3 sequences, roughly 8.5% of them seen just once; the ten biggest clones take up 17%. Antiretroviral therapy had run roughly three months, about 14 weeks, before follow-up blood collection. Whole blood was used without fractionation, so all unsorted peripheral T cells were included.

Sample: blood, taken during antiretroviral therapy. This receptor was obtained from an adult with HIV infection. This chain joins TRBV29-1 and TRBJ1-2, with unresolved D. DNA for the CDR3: TGCAGCGTTGTGGGGAGGATGTCGGGCTACACCTTC. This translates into CSVVGRMSGYTF.